This section outlines one T cell receptor (beta chain) sequence together with its context. The CDR3 totals 15 residues. Germline V gene lookup returns CDR1 SGDLS and CDR2 YYNGEE. V lost 0 bases, J lost 4 bases, and 12 bases lay in between. Generated by immunoSEQ multiplex PCR, the TCRdb table keeps only in-frame clones and is missing some. The sample records tens of thousands of clones, approximately 89% being singletons. The data were taken from a study of control samples from healthy donors and cancer patients. This sequence originates from a woman in her 30s in good health. The V gene is TRBV9, the J gene TRBJ2-3; D gene uncertain. The sequencing input was blood. CDR3 in amino acids: CASSVGRAPPDTQYF. CDR3 nucleotide sequence: TGTGCCAGCAGCGTAGGAAGGGCCCCCCCAGATACGCAGTATTTT.